This TCR beta chain is from a study of cytomegalovirus exposure and HLA in healthy donors. A multiplex PCR was run with 60 Vbeta primers and 13 Jbeta primers. This table comes from immunoSEQ multiplex PCR, and its TCRdb copy is limited to in-frame clones, with some not included. Among about 130,000 clones listed, about two thirds were seen once. This clone was counted between two and nine times. The CDR3 spans 15 residues. The V gene end was trimmed by 4 bases and the J gene end by 0 bases; junction bases not matched to a gene: 7. Germline V gives CDR1 SGHTS, CDR2 YDEGEE. The clonotype originates from a human donor in good health. This sequence joins TRBV5-8 and TRBJ2-7, with TRBD1 matching over 7 bases. Sequencing input: PBMCs. CDR3 DNA: TGTGCCAGCAGCCCGCTGGACAGGCCCTCCTACGAGCAGTACTTC. This codes for CASSPLDRPSYEQYF.